The 10 T cell receptor beta chains listed next were all sequenced from one sample in a study of shared clonotypes between healthy human individuals. Assay: immunoSEQ multiplex PCR; the TCRdb copy retains only in-frame clones and omits some. This sample has fewer than 2.5 million clones; 90% to 95% occur once, and the top ten carry roughly 0.39%. Sample: naive CD4+ T cells from PBMCs. As for subset: CD45RA+ positively selected. Source of these receptors: a man aged 18 to 30 in good health. Some clones in this sample may be carry-over from other donors' samples.

This chain joins TRBV28 and TRBJ1-2; no clear D gene. Germline-derived CDR1 and CDR2 are MDHEN and SYDVKM. V was pared by 4 bases and J by 8 bases, with 14 bases between. The CDR3 extends over 13 amino acids. The CDR3 loop is CASSYGLKQGYTF. In DNA form, the CDR3 reads TGTGCCAGCAGTTATGGCCTTAAACAGGGCTACACCTTC.

This chain links TRBV5-4 with TRBJ2-7, with a weak D call TRBD2 (6 bases). The V gene lost 6 bases and the J gene lost 6 bases, with 19 bases spanning the gap. The CDR3 covers 14 residues. The V gene's germline CDR1 is SGHNT and CDR2 YYREEE (reference sequence). CDR3 coding DNA: TGTGCCAGCACCCCCGGGGAGAGGGGAGGCGAGCAGTACTTC. Translation gives CASTPGERGGEQYF.

This chain joins TRBV6-5 and TRBJ1-3; D uncertain. CDR1 MNHEY and CDR2 SVGAGI come from the germline V gene. CDR3 length: 13 amino acids. Trimming left V 2 bases short and J 2 bases short, with 4 bases between. The CDR3: CASSYTAGNTIYF. The CDR3 coding sequence is TGTGCCAGCAGTTACACAGCTGGAAACACCATATATTTT.

This chain joins TRBV7-2 and TRBJ2-7, with 8 bases that match TRBD1. Germline V gives CDR1 SGHTA, CDR2 FQGNSA. J lost 2 bases, V lost 5 bases, and 11 bases had no gene match. The CDR3 covers 16 residues. Written as DNA, the CDR3 is TGTGCCAGCAGCGTTCGGACAGGGCGAGACACCTACGAGCAGTACTTC. Protein: CASSVRTGRDTYEQYF.

This chain links TRBV4-3 with TRBJ2-7; D ambiguous. CDR3 size: 13 residues. V shed 1 base and J shed 7 bases, with 11 bases lying between them. Germline V gene lookup returns CDR1 LGHNA and CDR2 YSLEER. The CDR3 DNA sequence: TGCGCCAGCAGCCAAGCCGGTAGGGAAGAGCAGTACTTC. Translation: CASSQAGREEQYF.

This clone was recorded only once. The gene calls are TRBV10-2 and TRBJ2-2; D uncertain. The ends were cut back, 2 bases at V and 3 bases at J, with 1 base in the middle. The CDR3 contains 12 residues. Per the germline V gene, CDR1 is WSHSY and CDR2 is SAAADI. The CDR3 loop is CASSEDTGELFF. CDR3 bases: TGCGCCAGCAGTGAGGACACCGGGGAGCTGTTTTTT.

The CDR3, as DNA: TGCGCCAGCAGCGTATCAGGGGGCGAACAGCCCCAGCATTTT. Protein sequence: CASSVSGGEQPQHF. The rearrangement links TRBV5-1 to TRBJ1-5; TRBD1 aligns across 8 bases. The CDR3 sequence is 14 residues long. CDR1 is SGHRS and CDR2 is YFSETQ in the germline V gene. V lost 4 bases and J lost 7; bases outside the gene matches: 7.

This chain connects TRBV6-5 to TRBJ1-5; the D gene is possibly TRBD1 (5 bases). V shed 6 bases and J shed 0 bases, with 12 bases lying between them. The CDR3 length is 15 residues. Germline V gene sequence: CDR1 MNHEY, CDR2 SVGAGI. CDR3 DNA sequence: TGTGCCAGCAGGTTCAGACAGAATAGCAATCAGCCCCAGCATTTT. Amino acids: CASRFRQNSNQPQHF.

CDR3 sequence reads: CASSPEGTSGRSSGGDTQYF. CDR3 in DNA: TGTGCCAGCAGCCCCGAGGGGACTAGCGGGAGGTCCTCAGGGGGAGATACGCAGTATTTT. This chain connects TRBV9 to TRBJ2-3; 15 bases line up with TRBD2. Trimming removed 4 bases from V and 5 bases from J; junction bases left unmatched: 17. The germline V gene encodes CDR1 SGDLS and CDR2 YYNGEE. The CDR3 sequence is 20 residues long.

The CDR3 sequence is CASSPKPSGDSYNEQFF. The CDR3, as DNA: TGTGCCAGCTCACCCAAACCTAGCGGAGACTCCTACAATGAGCAGTTCTTC. This chain joins TRBV18 and TRBJ2-1; 7 bases agree with TRBD2. Germline V gene sequence: CDR1 KGHSH, CDR2 LQKENI. The CDR3 spans 17 residues. Unmatched junction bases numbered 8, after V lost 3 bases and J lost 0 bases.